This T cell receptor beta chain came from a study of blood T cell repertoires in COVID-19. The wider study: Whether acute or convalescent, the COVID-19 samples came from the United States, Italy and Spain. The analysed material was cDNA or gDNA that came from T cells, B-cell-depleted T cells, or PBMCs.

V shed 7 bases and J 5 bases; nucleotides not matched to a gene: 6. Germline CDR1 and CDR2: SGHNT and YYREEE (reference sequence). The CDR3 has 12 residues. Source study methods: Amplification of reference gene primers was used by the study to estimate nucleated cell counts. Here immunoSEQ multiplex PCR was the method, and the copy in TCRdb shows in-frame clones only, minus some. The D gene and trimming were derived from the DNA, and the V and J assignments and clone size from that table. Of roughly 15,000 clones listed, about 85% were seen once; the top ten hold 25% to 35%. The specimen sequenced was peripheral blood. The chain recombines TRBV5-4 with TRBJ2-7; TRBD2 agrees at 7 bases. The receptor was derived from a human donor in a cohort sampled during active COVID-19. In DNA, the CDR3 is TGTGCCAGCTCATCCGGGGGGAACGAGCAGTACTTC. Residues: CASSSGGNEQYF.